Sequencing of this T cell receptor beta chain was carried out in a study of blood T cell repertoires in COVID-19. Original analysis: For nucleated cells, counts were estimated from reference gene primer amplification. This table comes from immunoSEQ multiplex PCR, and its TCRdb copy is limited to in-frame clones, with some not included. That table furnishes V, J and clone size, whereas the DNA furnished D and trimming. Of some 200,000 clones listed, roughly 78% are singletons. Germline V gene lookup returns CDR1 SNHLY and CDR2 FYNNEI. The CDR3 totals 13 residues. In regard to this clone: One end of the junction does not line up with germline, which may come from a read error.

What was sequenced was peripheral blood. The sequence derives from a woman between 35 and 50 years old with acute or convalescent COVID-19. The J gene is TRBJ2-7, the V gene TRBV2; perhaps TRBD2 as D (5 bases). Here the CDR3 DNA reads TGTGCCAGCAGTCTAGAAAGCAAAGCGGCTGAGTTCTTC. It yields the protein CASSLESKAAEFF.